One and the same sample provided the 21 T cell receptor beta chains below, sequenced in a study of CD8+CD57+ T cells in acquired aplastic anemia. CDR3 and TCR beta VDJ profiling relied on genomic DNA as the template. In TCRdb, the reads were re-called with MiXCR into one record per CDR3 protein. The sample lists roughly 160,000 distinct CDR3 sequences; 55% to 75% were seen once. The sequencing sample was made of sorted CD4+, CD8+, or CD8+CD57+ T cells (not recorded which) from PBMCs. The source is a human donor in good health.

This clonotype was detected many times. This rearrangement joins TRBV4-3 to TRBJ2-2; TRBD1 matches 9 bases. The V and J ends lost 6 bases and 1 base, in that order; junction bases with no gene match: 3. CDR1 and CDR2 (germline): LGHNA, YSLEER. CDR3 length: 15 amino acids. The CDR3 loop is CASSPTGGNTGELFF. As DNA, the CDR3 is TGCGCCAGCAGTCCGACAGGGGGGAACACCGGGGAGCTGTTTTTT.

The chain employs TRBV7-9 and TRBJ1-2, with unresolved D. Germline loops: CDR1 SEHNR, CDR2 FQNEAQ (reference sequence). The CDR3 runs to 14 residues. With 1 base removed from V and 2 bases from J, the gap between germline ends came to 8 bases. In DNA form, the CDR3 reads TGTGCCAGCAGCTTAGACGGGGTGAACTATGGCTACACCTTC. This encodes CASSLDGVNYGYTF.

The V call is TRBV5-6, the J call TRBJ2-7; D is undetermined. There are 12 residues in the CDR3. Deletions cut 3 bases from V and 4 bases from J, with 8 bases between. Germline values: CDR1 SGHDT, CDR2 YYEEEE. The CDR3 loop is CASSSYRYEQYF. CDR3 DNA: TGTGCCAGCAGCTCCTATCGGTACGAGCAGTACTTC. The full variable domain, rest sourced from reference TRBV5-6 and TRBJ2-7, is DAGVTQSPTHLIKTRGQQVTLRCSPKSGHDTVSWYQQALGQGPQFIFQYYEEEERQRGNFPDRFSGHQFPNYSSELNVNALLLGDSALYLCASSSYRYEQYFGPGTRLTVT.

V usage is TRBV7-3 and J usage is TRBJ2-7, with D possibly matching TRBD2 (6 bases). Germline V gene lookup returns CDR1 SGHTA and CDR2 FQGTGA. There are 14 residues in the CDR3. Between the trimmed V and J ends, which lost 5 bases and 3 bases, there was a span of 14 bases. Written as DNA, the CDR3 is TGTGCCAGCAGCCAAGGAGGGATGTTCTACGAGCAGTACTTC. Encoded protein: CASSQGGMFYEQYF.

On this clonotype itself: Being one base from a much bigger clone, this may be a read error. The chain combines TRBV9 with TRBJ1-3; D remains ambiguous. This CDR3 spans 15 amino acids. CDR1 and CDR2 (germline): SGDLS, YYNGEE. The CDR3 region is CANSLGSLSGNTIYF. CDR3 in DNA: TGTGCCAACAGCCTGGGGAGTCTGTCTGGAAACACCATATATTTT.

The chain combines TRBV20-1 with TRBJ2-1; TRBD2 aligns across 7 bases. This CDR3 spans 13 amino acids. The V gene end was trimmed by 6 bases and the J gene end by 6 bases; junction bases not matched to a gene: 8. CDR1 and CDR2 from the germline V gene are DFQATT and SNEGSKA (reference sequence). CDR3 sequence (DNA): TGCAGTGCGAGCGGGACCCCTGGCAATGAGCAGTTCTTC. Translating gives CSASGTPGNEQFF.

V gene TRBV9 combines with J gene TRBJ2-3, with a possible D match to TRBD1 (6 bases). V was clipped by 6 bases and J by 5 bases, with 13 bases between them. Looked up from germline, CDR1 is SGDLS and CDR2 is YYNGEE. The CDR3 has 13 residues. CDR3 sequence reads: CASNREVEDTQYF. The DNA of the CDR3 is TGTGCCAGCAACAGGGAAGTGGAAGATACGCAGTATTTT.

This chain connects TRBV12-3 or TRBV12-4 to TRBJ2-2; the D is unclear. The V end lost 2 bases, the J end lost 4 bases, and 5 bases lay between the germline ends. The CDR3 is 13 residues long. CDR3 residues: CASSLRRTGELFF. DNA of the CDR3: TGTGCCAGCAGTTTACGGCGCACCGGGGAGCTGTTTTTT.

Many counts were recorded for this clonotype. The chain joins TRBV13 to TRBJ2-4; D could derive from TRBD1 or TRBD2 (5 bases each). CDR1 and CDR2 (germline): PRHDT, FYEKMQ (reference sequence). This CDR3 contains 14 residues. The V end lost 1 base, the J end lost 8 bases, and 12 bases lay between the germline ends. CDR3: CASSLEGTADIQYF. The CDR3 DNA is TGTGCCAGCAGCTTAGAAGGGACGGCGGACATTCAGTACTTC.

The chain couples TRBV2 to TRBJ2-7; no definite D call. The CDR3 totals 12 residues. Trimming cost V 7 bases and J 3 bases, with 10 bases left between them. CDR1 SNHLY and CDR2 FYNNEI come from the germline V gene. The CDR3 nucleotides are TGTGCCAGCAACTATAACAACTACGAGCAGTACTTC. Its protein is CASNYNNYEQYF.

Many counts were recorded for this clonotype. This chain connects TRBV6-2 or TRBV6-3 to TRBJ2-5; D ambiguous. The CDR3 runs 10 residues. From germline, CDR1 is MNHEY and CDR2 SVGEGT. Trimming shortened V by 6 bases and J by 2 bases, and 1 base separated the two germline ends. The CDR3 DNA sequence: TGTGCCAGCAGACAAGAGACCCAGTACTTC. Amino acids: CASRQETQYF.

This clonotype turned up a few times. The chain has TRBV15 and TRBJ1-4; 9 bases line up with TRBD1. Unmatched junction bases numbered 6, after V lost 2 bases and J lost 8 bases. CDR1 is LNHNV, CDR2 YYDKDF, per germline (reference sequence). There are 15 residues in the CDR3. CDR3 loop: CATSRKDRGTEKLFF. The CDR3 coding sequence is TGTGCCACCAGCAGAAAGGACAGGGGCACGGAAAAACTGTTTTTT.

The V call is TRBV13, the J call TRBJ2-5, with 8 nucleotides matching TRBD1. Germline CDR1 PRHDT, CDR2 FYEKMQ (reference sequence). The CDR3 spans 14 residues. V was clipped by 4 bases and J by 5 bases; unmatched bases: 6. The CDR3 spells CASSWGQEEETQYF. CDR3 DNA: TGTGCCAGCAGCTGGGGACAGGAGGAGGAGACCCAGTACTTC.

The CDR3 reads CATTGGLFGNQPQHF. The CDR3 DNA is TGTGCCACCACCGGAGGGCTTTTTGGCAATCAGCCCCAGCATTTT. V usage is TRBV15 and J usage is TRBJ1-5; D remains ambiguous. CDR3 length: 15 residues. Germline CDR1 reads LNHNV; CDR2 reads YYDKDF (reference sequence). Trimming stripped 7 bases from V and 2 bases from J, with 15 bases between.

This clonotype was seen repeatedly, ten times or more. The V and J genes are TRBV10-1 and TRBJ2-7; TRBD2 aligns across 16 bases. CDR1 and CDR2 from the germline V gene are WNHNN and SYGVQD (reference sequence). This CDR3 is 18 amino acids long. The V gene end was trimmed by 2 bases and the J gene end by 0 bases; junction bases not matched to a gene: 4. In DNA, the CDR3 is TGCGCCAGCAGTGAGACGGGGACTAGCGGGAGGGACTCCTACGAGCAGTACTTC. Its protein product is CASSETGTSGRDSYEQYF.

This clonotype was observed a handful of times. The rearrangement links TRBV29-1 to TRBJ1-1; D is perhaps TRBD1 (6 bases). The CDR3 is 13 residues long. Looked up from germline, CDR1 is SQVTM and CDR2 is ANQGSEA. Trimming took off 4 bases at V and 4 bases at J, with 13 bases between the two ends. The CDR3 is CSVVEGVATEAFF. The CDR3 DNA is TGCAGCGTTGTGGAGGGGGTAGCCACTGAAGCTTTCTTT.

The chain carries TRBV12-3 or TRBV12-4 and TRBJ2-1; D is ambiguous. V was pared by 5 bases and J by 9 bases, with 20 bases between. This CDR3 is 15 amino acids long. CDR3 protein: CASSPDLYSLSEQFF. The CDR3 DNA sequence: TGTGCCAGCAGTCCGGACCTATACAGTCTAAGTGAGCAGTTCTTC.

The rearrangement uses TRBV20-1 and TRBJ2-1; 7 positions match TRBD2. Trimming at V came to 5 bases and at J to 4 bases, leaving 8 bases not matched to a gene. Germline lookup yields CDR1 DFQATT and CDR2 SNEGSKA (reference sequence). This CDR3 has 14 residues. For the CDR3, the DNA is TGCAGTGCTCGCGGACTAGAGACATACAATGAGCAGTTCTTC. Protein: CSARGLETYNEQFF.

This clonotype was counted at least ten times. The chain couples TRBV6-1 to TRBJ2-7; 7 bases map to TRBD1. The germline V gene has CDR1 MNHNS and CDR2 SASEGT. V was clipped by 3 bases and J by 2 bases; unmatched bases: 7. The CDR3 length is 15 residues. The chain's CDR3 is CASSDPDRSTYEQYF. The DNA for the CDR3 is TGTGCCAGCAGTGATCCGGACAGGTCAACCTACGAGCAGTACTTC.

The CDR3 coding sequence is TGTGCCAGCAGCTTTTACGACTCCTACGAGCAGTACTTC. Protein: CASSFYDSYEQYF. The chain combines TRBV11-3 with TRBJ2-7, with D unresolved. Trimming removed 3 bases from V and 0 bases from J, with 6 bases in between. Germline V gives CDR1 SGHNT, CDR2 YENEEA. The CDR3 has 13 amino acids.

This clonotype came up many times. V usage is TRBV7-6 and J usage is TRBJ1-1, with D uncertain. Trimming took off 0 bases at V and 4 bases at J, with 12 bases between the two ends. Germline-derived CDR1 and CDR2 are SGHVS and FNYEAQ. CDR3 length: 15 amino acids. The CDR3 nucleotides are TGTGCCAGCAGCTTAGCAAGTTGGGAGGGCACTGAAGCTTTCTTT. This sequence encodes CASSLASWEGTEAFF.